These 20 T cell receptor beta chains were sequenced from one sample in a study of T cell changes during pregnancy in multiple sclerosis. Profiling relied on immunoSEQ multiplex PCR, and the TCRdb table lists in-frame clones only, not all of them. The sample lists more than 45,000 clones, around 93% occurring once. The material was CD8+ T cells from peripheral blood mononuclear cells, obtained in the second trimester of pregnancy. The receptor set was obtained from a female donor with multiple sclerosis, enrolled in a pregnancy study.

Note on this clone: The DNA is left out, because the CDR3 cannot be placed on it with certainty; the CDR3 is given as TCRdb lists it. Other nucleotide sequences in the sample specify the same CDR3. The V gene is TRBV6-5, the J gene TRBJ1-2; the listed D gene, TRBD1, was not tested against the DNA. Looked up from germline, CDR1 is MNHEY and CDR2 is SVGAGI. Termini included, the CDR3 measures 14 amino acids. CDR3 region: CASSSSDRQDGYTF.

The chain couples TRBV7-6 to TRBJ2-1; D may be TRBD2 (5 bases). CDR1 and CDR2 (germline): SGHVS, FNYEAQ. Trimming took off 8 bases at V and 0 bases at J, with 14 bases between the two ends. CDR3 length equals 15 residues. In nucleotides, the CDR3 is TGTGCCAGCGGCTCGAGGGAGTACTCCTACAATGAGCAGTTCTTC. Translating it yields CASGSREYSYNEQFF.

This chain links TRBV2 with TRBJ1-1; perhaps TRBD1 as D (5 bases). CDR1 and CDR2 from the germline V gene are SNHLY and FYNNEI. CDR3 length: 15 amino acids. V lost 2 bases and J lost 0, with 10 bases in between. The CDR3 DNA sequence: TGTGCCAGCAGTGAATCGTACAGGATGAACACTGAAGCTTTCTTT. This sequence encodes CASSESYRMNTEAFF.

The genes are TRBV29-1 and TRBJ2-7; D possibly corresponds to TRBD2 (6 bases). The length of the CDR3 is 14 residues. V was pared by 1 base and J by 4 bases, with 14 bases between. Per the germline V gene, CDR1 is SQVTM and CDR2 is ANQGSEA. CDR3 residues: CSVEGPGEQYEQYF. Here the CDR3 DNA reads TGCAGCGTTGAAGGACCGGGAGAACAATACGAGCAGTACTTC.

This chain joins TRBV21-1 and TRBJ1-1; the table's D call, TRBD1, has no DNA check behind it. TRBV21-1 is tagged as a pseudogene. The CDR3 consists of 12 residues. The CDR3 region has the DNA TGTGCCAGCAGCAAAAAACACCCTGAAGCTTTCTTT. It yields the protein CASSKKHPEAFF.

This chain links TRBV27 with TRBJ2-7; D might be TRBD1 (5 bases). CDR1 is MNHEY, CDR2 SMNVEV, per germline (reference sequence). The CDR3 has 13 amino acids. V was clipped by 5 bases and J by 1 base, with 9 bases between them. The CDR3 DNA is TGTGCCAGCAGTATGACAGTTTCCTACGAGCAGTACTTC. Its translation: CASSMTVSYEQYF.

The V gene is TRBV11-3, the J gene TRBJ2-3, with D hard to call. Trimming stripped 6 bases from V and 4 bases from J, with 11 bases between. From germline, CDR1 is SGHNT and CDR2 YENEEA. The CDR3 is 13 amino acids. The CDR3 region is CASSSGVADTQYF. The CDR3 nucleotides are TGTGCCAGCAGTTCAGGCGTGGCAGATACGCAGTATTTT.

This chain connects TRBV27 to TRBJ2-7; 10 bases fit TRBD2. There are 18 residues in the CDR3. Trimming took 0 bases from V and 1 from J; bases not matched to a gene: 9. Germline CDR1 MNHEY, CDR2 SMNVEV (reference sequence). CDR3 DNA sequence: TGTGCCAGCAGTTTATCTGGGTTTCGGACTAGCGGTTCCTACGAGCAGTACTTC. This encodes CASSLSGFRTSGSYEQYF.

The chain links TRBV6-5 to TRBJ2-3; weak D call: TRBD2 (6 bases). The CDR3 has 16 amino acids. V gave up 3 bases and J gave up 9 bases, with 22 bases separating them. Per germline, CDR1 MNHEY and CDR2 SVGAGI. The CDR3 spells CASSYLIGSGIPTQYF. In nucleotides, the CDR3 is TGTGCCAGCAGTTATTTAATCGGGAGTGGTATACCAACGCAGTATTTT.

There are a few counts of this clone. This chain uses TRBV9 with TRBJ2-7, with D unclear. This CDR3 region has 14 residues. Per germline, CDR1 SGDLS and CDR2 YYNGEE. V lost 0 bases, J lost 0 bases, and 7 bases lay in between. CDR3 protein: CASSVDGYSYEQYF. The CDR3 DNA reads as TGTGCCAGCAGCGTAGACGGTTACTCCTACGAGCAGTACTTC. Variable domain in full (rest from reference TRBV9 and TRBJ2-7): DSGVTQTPKHLITATGQRVTLRCSPRSGDLSVYWYQQSLDQGLQFLIQYYNGEERAKGNILERFSAQQFPDLHSELNLSSLELGDSALYFCASSVDGYSYEQYFGPGTRLTVT.

The chain couples TRBV15 to TRBJ2-5; 9 bases match TRBD1. The CDR3 is 16 amino acids. From germline, CDR1 is LNHNV and CDR2 YYDKDF (reference sequence). V lost 3 bases and J lost 4; bases outside the gene matches: 9. Here the CDR3 DNA reads TGTGCCACCAGCAGCTGGACAGGGGTGGGTGGAGAGACCCAGTACTTC. This gives the protein CATSSWTGVGGETQYF. Using reference TRBV15 and TRBJ2-5 for the parts outside the CDR3, the full variable domain is DAMVIQNPRYQVTQFGKPVTLSCSQTLNHNVMYWYQQKSSQAPKLLFHYYDKDFNNEADTPDNFQSRRPNTSFCFLDIRSPGLGDTAMYLCATSSWTGVGGETQYFGPGTRLLVL.

The chain has TRBV5-1 and TRBJ1-6; D ambiguous. This CDR3 contains 17 residues. Germline CDR1 is SGHRS and CDR2 is YFSETQ. Trimming removed 2 bases at V and 0 bases at J, with 12 bases between. CDR3 DNA sequence: TGCGCCAGCAGCTTCGTTTCGCCCGGCTCCTATAATTCACCCCTCCACTTT. It specifies CASSFVSPGSYNSPLHF.

The chain recombines TRBV5-1 with TRBJ2-7; D might be TRBD2 (5 bases). Between the trimmed V and J ends, which lost 4 bases and 4 bases, there was a span of 18 bases. There are 15 residues in the CDR3. Germline CDR1 reads SGHRS; CDR2 reads YFSETQ. The CDR3 coding sequence is TGCGCCAGCAGCGGCCGGACTGGAAATTCGTACGAGCAGTACTTC. This codes for CASSGRTGNSYEQYF.

V is TRBV5-1 and J is TRBJ1-6; D is undetermined. Between the trimmed V and J ends, which lost 0 bases and 7 bases, there was a span of 8 bases. Germline V gives CDR1 SGHRS, CDR2 YFSETQ. The CDR3 has 14 residues. This CDR3 is CASSLAELNSPLHF. For the CDR3, the DNA is TGCGCCAGCAGCTTGGCCGAGCTGAATTCACCCCTCCACTTT.

The J gene is TRBJ2-2, the V gene TRBV15; 11 positions agree with TRBD1. The germline CDR1 and CDR2 sequences are LNHNV and YYDKDF (reference sequence). Trimming removed 5 bases from V and 7 bases from J; junction bases left unmatched: 3. The CDR3 runs to 14 residues. The CDR3: CATSRDRGFGELFF. The CDR3 DNA sequence: TGTGCCACCAGCCGGGACAGGGGGTTCGGGGAGCTGTTTTTT.

The chain links TRBV25-1 to TRBJ1-4, with D possibly TRBD1 on 5 matching bases. CDR1 is MGHDK, CDR2 SYGVNS, per germline. V was trimmed by 5 bases and J by 4 bases, leaving 14 bases between them. CDR3 length equals 15 residues. CDR3 amino acids: CASSSYSGLNEKLFF. The CDR3 region has the DNA TGTGCCAGCAGTTCCTACTCGGGACTTAATGAAAAACTGTTTTTT.

The rearrangement joins TRBV5-8 to TRBJ2-2; 7 nucleotides agree with TRBD1. CDR3 length equals 18 residues. In germline, CDR1 is SGHTS, CDR2 YDEGEE. The ends lost 4 bases at V and 1 base at J; junction bases unmatched: 13. The CDR3 loop reads CASSEGAVGEQNTGELFF. Here the CDR3 DNA reads TGTGCCAGCAGCGAGGGGGCCGTGGGGGAGCAGAACACCGGGGAGCTGTTTTTT.

The chain carries TRBV13 and TRBJ2-7; 11 bases align to TRBD1. This CDR3 spans 15 amino acids. The germline gives CDR1 PRHDT, CDR2 FYEKMQ (reference sequence). V lost 0 bases to trimming and J lost 3 bases; unmatched junction nucleotides: 1. The DNA of the CDR3 is TGTGCCAGCAGCTTAGGCGGGACAGGGGGCTACGAGCAGTACTTC. It is translated as CASSLGGTGGYEQYF.

CDR3 protein: CASSQASGRQETQYF. DNA for the CDR3: TGCGCCAGCAGCCAAGCGAGCGGAAGACAAGAGACCCAGTACTTC. J is TRBJ2-5 and V is TRBV4-1, with a possible D match to TRBD2 (5 bases). The V end lost 1 base, the J end lost 2 bases, and 11 bases lay between the germline ends. The CDR3 loop spans 15 amino acids. Germline loops: CDR1 MGHRA, CDR2 YSYEKL.

This sequence joins TRBV14 and TRBJ2-1; 9 bases line up with TRBD2. The ends lost 0 bases at V and 10 bases at J; junction bases unmatched: 1. Germline-derived CDR1 and CDR2 are SGHDN and FVKESK. This CDR3 has 13 residues. CDR3: CASSQEGTSEQFF. As DNA, the CDR3 is TGTGCCAGCAGCCAAGAGGGGACTAGCGAGCAGTTCTTC. Supplemented by reference TRBV14 and TRBJ2-1, the full variable domain reads EAGVTQFPSHSVIEKGQTVTLRCDPISGHDNLYWYRRVMGKEIKFLLHFVKESKQDESGMPNNRFLAERTGGTYSTLKVQPAELEDSGVYFCASSQEGTSEQFFGPGTRLTVL.